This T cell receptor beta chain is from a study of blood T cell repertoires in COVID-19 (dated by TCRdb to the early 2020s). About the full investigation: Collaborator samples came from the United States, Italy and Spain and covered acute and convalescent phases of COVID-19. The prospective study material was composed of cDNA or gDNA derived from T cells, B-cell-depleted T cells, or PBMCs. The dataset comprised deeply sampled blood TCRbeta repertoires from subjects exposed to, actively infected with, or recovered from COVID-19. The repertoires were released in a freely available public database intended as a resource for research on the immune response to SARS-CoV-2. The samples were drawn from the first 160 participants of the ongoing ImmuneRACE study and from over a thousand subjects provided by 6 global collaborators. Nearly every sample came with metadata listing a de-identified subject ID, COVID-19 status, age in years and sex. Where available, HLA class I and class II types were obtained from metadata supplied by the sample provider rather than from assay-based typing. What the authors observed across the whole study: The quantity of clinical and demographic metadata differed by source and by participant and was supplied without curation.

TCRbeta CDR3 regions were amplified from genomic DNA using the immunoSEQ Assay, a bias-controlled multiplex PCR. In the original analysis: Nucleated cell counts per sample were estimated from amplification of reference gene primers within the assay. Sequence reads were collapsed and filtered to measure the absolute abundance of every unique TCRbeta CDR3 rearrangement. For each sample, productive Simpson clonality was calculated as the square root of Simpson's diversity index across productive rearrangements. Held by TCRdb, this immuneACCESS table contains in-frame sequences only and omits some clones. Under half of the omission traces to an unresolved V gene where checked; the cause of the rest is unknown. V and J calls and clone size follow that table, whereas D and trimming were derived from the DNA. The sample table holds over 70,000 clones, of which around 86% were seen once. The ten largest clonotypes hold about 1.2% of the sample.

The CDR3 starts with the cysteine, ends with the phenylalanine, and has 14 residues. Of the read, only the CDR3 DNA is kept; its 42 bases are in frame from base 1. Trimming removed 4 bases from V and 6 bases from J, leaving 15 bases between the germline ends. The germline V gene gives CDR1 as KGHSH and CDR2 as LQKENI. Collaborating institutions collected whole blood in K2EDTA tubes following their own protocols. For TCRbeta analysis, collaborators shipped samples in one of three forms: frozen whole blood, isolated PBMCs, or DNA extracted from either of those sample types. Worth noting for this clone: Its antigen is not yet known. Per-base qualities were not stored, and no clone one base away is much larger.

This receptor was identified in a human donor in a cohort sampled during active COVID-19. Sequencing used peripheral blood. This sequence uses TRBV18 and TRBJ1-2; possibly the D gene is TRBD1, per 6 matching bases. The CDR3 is CASSLRQEENGYTF. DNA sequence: TGTGCCAGCTCACTCCGACAGGAGGAGAATGGCTACACCTTC. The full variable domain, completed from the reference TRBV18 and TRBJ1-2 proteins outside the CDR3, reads NAGVMQNPRHLVRRRGQEARLRCSPMKGHSHVYWYRQLPEEGLKFMVYLQKENIIDESGMPKERFSAEFPKEGPSILRIQQVVRGDSAAYFCASSLRQEENGYTFGSGTRLTVV.